This paragraph covers one T cell receptor beta chain sequence. These data are taken from a study of blood T cell repertoires in COVID-19. Study-level information: PBMCs, B-cell-depleted T cells, or T cells were the source of the cDNA or gDNA that made up the material.

Those enrolled, adults aged roughly 18 to 100 years, came from about two dozen US areas. Data came from immunoSEQ multiplex PCR; TCRdb stores just in-frame clones and leaves some out. The sample records about 270,000 clones, approximately 90% being singletons. This CDR3 has 16 residues. Trimming shortened V by 0 bases and J by 4 bases, and 13 bases separated the two germline ends. Per the germline V gene, CDR1 is MNHEY and CDR2 is SVGAGI. This TCR was sampled from a woman aged 60 to 75 in a cohort exposed to, infected with or recovered from COVID-19 (not recorded which). The chain joins TRBV6-5 to TRBJ2-1, with D tentatively TRBD2 (5 bases). The material sequenced was PBMCs or T cells enriched from blood (not recorded which). CDR3 sequence (DNA): TGTGCCAGCAGTTACTCAAAAGGACTGGAATACAATGAGCAGTTCTTC. Its protein is CASSYSKGLEYNEQFF.